This note documents a single TCR beta chain sequence. The sample is drawn from a study of long-term antiretroviral therapy in people with HIV. Researchers report immunoSEQ v3.0 was run at survey level. The sequencing target was 40,000-50,000 T-cell genomes per sample. This table comes from immunoSEQ multiplex PCR, and its TCRdb copy is limited to in-frame clones, with some not included. Of approximately 25,000 clones in the sample, approximately 95% are singletons; the top ten hold 7% to 10%. The CDR3 is made up of 13 amino acids. Per germline, CDR1 SGHAT and CDR2 FQDESV (reference sequence). V dropped 1 base and J dropped 3 bases, with 6 bases sitting between them.

This TCR derives from a woman between 35 and 50 years old with HIV. Sequencing used unsorted PBMCs, obtained 7.6 years after starting antiretroviral therapy. This chain links TRBV11-1 with TRBJ2-5; D possibly corresponds to TRBD1 (6 bases). CDR3 region: CASSLDREETQYF. CDR3 DNA: TGTGCCAGCAGCTTAGACAGGGAAGAGACCCAGTACTTC.